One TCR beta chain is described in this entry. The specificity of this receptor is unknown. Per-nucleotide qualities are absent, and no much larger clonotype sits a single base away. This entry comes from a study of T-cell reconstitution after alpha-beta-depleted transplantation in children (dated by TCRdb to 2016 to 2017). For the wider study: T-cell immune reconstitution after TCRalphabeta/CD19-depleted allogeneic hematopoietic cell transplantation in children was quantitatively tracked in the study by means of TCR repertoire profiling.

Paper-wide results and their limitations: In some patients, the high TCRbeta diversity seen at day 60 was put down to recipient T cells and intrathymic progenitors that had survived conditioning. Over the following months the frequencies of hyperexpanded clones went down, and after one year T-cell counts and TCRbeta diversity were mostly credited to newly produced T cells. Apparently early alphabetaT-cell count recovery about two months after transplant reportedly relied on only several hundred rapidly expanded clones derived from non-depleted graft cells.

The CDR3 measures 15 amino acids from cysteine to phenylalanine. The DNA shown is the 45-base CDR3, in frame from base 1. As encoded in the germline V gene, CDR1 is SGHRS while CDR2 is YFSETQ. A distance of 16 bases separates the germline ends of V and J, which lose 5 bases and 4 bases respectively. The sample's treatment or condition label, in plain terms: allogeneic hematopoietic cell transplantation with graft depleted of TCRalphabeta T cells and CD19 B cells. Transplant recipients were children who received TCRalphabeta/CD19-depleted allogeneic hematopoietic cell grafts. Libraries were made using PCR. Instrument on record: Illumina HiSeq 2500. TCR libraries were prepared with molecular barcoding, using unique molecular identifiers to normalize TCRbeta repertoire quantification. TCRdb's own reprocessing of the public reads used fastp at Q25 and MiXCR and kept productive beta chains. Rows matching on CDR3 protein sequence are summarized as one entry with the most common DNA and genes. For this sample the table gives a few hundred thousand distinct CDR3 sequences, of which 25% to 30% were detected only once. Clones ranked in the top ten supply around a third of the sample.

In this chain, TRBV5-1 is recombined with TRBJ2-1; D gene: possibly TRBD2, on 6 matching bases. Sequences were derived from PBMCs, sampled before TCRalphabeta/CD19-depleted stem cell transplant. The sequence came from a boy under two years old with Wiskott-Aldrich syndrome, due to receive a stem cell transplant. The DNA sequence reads TGCGCCAGCAGGGAACCGGGACTGCAATACAATGAGCAGTTCTTC. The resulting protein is CASREPGLQYNEQFF.